This T cell receptor (beta chain) was found in a study of control samples from healthy donors and cancer patients. TCRdb keeps only in-frame clones here, not all; method: immunoSEQ multiplex PCR. The sample has about 230,000 clones; over 75% are singletons. This clone was observed a handful of times. This CDR3 region has 13 residues. Trimming removed 6 bases from V and 0 bases from J, with 9 bases in between. The germline V gene has CDR1 LGHDT and CDR2 YNNKEL (reference sequence). What was sequenced was PBMCs. The chain recombines TRBV3-1 (or the pseudogene TRBV3-2) with TRBJ2-7, with D hard to call. The TCR sequence derives from a woman aged 55-70 years with lung cancer. CDR3 in amino acids: CASRSRSSYEQYF. The CDR3 bases are TGTGCCAGCAGATCCAGGAGCTCCTACGAGCAGTACTTC.